This TCR beta chain was observed in a study of blood T cell repertoires in COVID-19. The method was immunoSEQ multiplex PCR; TCRdb's version includes in-frame clones alone and lacks a portion of them. The table lists under 250,000 clones, roughly nine tenths of them singletons, with roughly 3% in the top ten. The CDR3 consists of 14 residues. The germline CDR1 and CDR2 sequences are MNHEY and SMNVEV (reference sequence). V was shortened by 0 bases and J by 7 bases, with 11 bases between the two germline ends. The sample comprised peripheral blood. The chain links TRBV27 to TRBJ2-3, with D tentatively TRBD2 (5 bases). The clonotype was recovered from a man in his late teens or twenties with active or convalescent COVID-19. The CDR3 DNA follows: TGTGCCAGCAGTTTATCGGCGGGCCGGAATACGCAGTATTTT. Its protein is CASSLSAGRNTQYF.